Below, 13 T cell receptor beta chains from the same sample are listed, as sequenced in a study of T-cell memory formation after mild COVID-19. Each CDR3 protein gets one entry after TCRdb re-called the 5' RACE reads with MiXCR. Among fewer than 200,000 distinct CDR3 sequences listed, about 22% were seen once. Sequenced sample: PBMCs or a T cell subset sorted from them (not recorded which). All receptors come from an adult woman who had mild COVID-19 (a few samples of this study predate the infection). Cell type and time point are not known.

This chain connects TRBV20-1 to TRBJ2-3; 7 bases fit TRBD1. V trimming: 6 bases; J trimming: 2 bases; junction bases outside the gene matches: 5. This CDR3 contains 13 residues. Looked up from germline, CDR1 is DFQATT and CDR2 is SNEGSKA (reference sequence). The CDR3 protein is CSAPDRNTDTQYF. The CDR3 DNA reads TGCAGTGCCCCGGACAGGAACACAGATACGCAGTATTTT.

In this sample, this clonotype turned up a few times. The rearrangement joins TRBV20-1 to TRBJ2-7; D is undetermined. Germline V gene data show CDR1 as DFQATT and CDR2 as SNEGSKA (reference sequence). V was shortened by 3 bases and J by 3 bases, with 21 bases between the two germline ends. The CDR3 contains 16 residues. The CDR3 is CSARSRPLTRLYEQYF. CDR3 coding DNA: TGCAGTGCTAGGTCTCGGCCTCTAACCCGTCTCTACGAGCAGTACTTC.

V gene TRBV5-1 combines with J gene TRBJ2-7; D might be TRBD1 (6 bases). CDR3 length equals 14 residues. The germline gives CDR1 SGHRS, CDR2 YFSETQ. V was clipped by 0 bases and J by 1 base, with 8 bases between them. The CDR3 here is CASSLADRSYEQYF. The CDR3, as DNA: TGCGCCAGCAGCTTGGCTGACAGGTCCTACGAGCAGTACTTC.

About this clonotype: This may be a read error, as it is one base from a much larger clone. The J gene is TRBJ2-7, the V gene TRBV5-6, with D unresolved. Germline CDR1 is SGHDT and CDR2 is YYEEEE. V lost 5 bases to trimming and J lost 2 bases, with 8 bases between them. The CDR3 runs 12 residues. CDR3 sequence: CASRGSTYEQYF. DNA for the CDR3: TGTGCCAGCAGGGGCTCCACCTACGAGCAGTACTTC. Supplemented by reference TRBV5-6 and TRBJ2-7, the full variable domain reads DAGVTQSPTHLIKTRGQQVTLRCSPKSGHDTVSWYQQALGQGPQFIFQYYEEEERQRGNFPDRFSGHQFPNYSSELNVNALLLGDSALYLCASRGSTYEQYFGPGTRLTVT.

The V call is TRBV7-9, the J call TRBJ2-5, with TRBD1 matching over 10 bases. Losses at the gene ends were 5 bases for V and 3 bases for J; bases not matched to a gene: 9. Germline V gene lookup returns CDR1 SEHNR and CDR2 FQNEAQ (reference sequence). CDR3 length: 16 residues. The CDR3: CASSQTGGAWKETQYF. The CDR3 nucleotides are TGTGCCAGCAGCCAGACAGGGGGCGCTTGGAAAGAGACCCAGTACTTC.

This chain uses TRBV15 with TRBJ2-3; D uncertain. Germline V gene data show CDR1 as LNHNV and CDR2 as YYDKDF (reference sequence). Trimming removed 1 base from V and 2 bases from J, with 1 base in between. This CDR3 contains 12 residues. The DNA for the CDR3 is TGTGCCACCAGCAGAGCCACAGATACGCAGTATTTT. Amino acid sequence: CATSRATDTQYF.

This clonotype was recorded a few times. The CDR3 loop reads CASSLTLGRYSYEQYF. CDR3 nucleotide sequence: TGTGCCAGCAGCTTAACTTTAGGACGGTACTCCTACGAGCAGTACTTC. The chain links TRBV7-9 to TRBJ2-7; D unresolved. This CDR3 contains 16 residues. Germline V gives CDR1 SEHNR, CDR2 FQNEAQ (reference sequence). V was cut by 2 bases and J by 0 bases, with 14 bases left in between.

The rearrangement uses TRBV7-8 and TRBJ2-4, with 10 bases aligning to TRBD2. Germline V gene sequence: CDR1 SGHVS, CDR2 FQNEAQ. This CDR3 contains 17 residues. The V segment lost 5 bases and the J segment 8 bases; nucleotides outside the gene matches: 15. The CDR3 region has the DNA TGTGCCAGCAGCCGACGAGCTAGCGGGAGTTACAGTGACATTCAGTACTTC. This encodes CASSRRASGSYSDIQYF. Full variable domain (missing parts from reference TRBV7-8 and TRBJ2-4): GAGVSQSPRYKVAKRGQDVALRCDPISGHVSLFWYQQALGQGPEFLTYFQNEAQLDKSGLPSDRFFAERPEGSVSTLKIQRTQQEDSAVYLCASSRRASGSYSDIQYFGAGTRLSVL.

The chain joins TRBV7-9 to TRBJ2-1; D ambiguous. Germline loops: CDR1 SEHNR, CDR2 FQNEAQ (reference sequence). V was shortened by 0 bases and J by 9 bases, with 6 bases between the two germline ends. This CDR3 has 12 residues. This chain's CDR3 is CASSLAVSEQFF. The DNA for the CDR3 is TGTGCCAGCAGCTTAGCTGTCAGTGAGCAGTTCTTC.

This clonotype turned up a few times. This sequence joins TRBV12-3 or TRBV12-4 and TRBJ1-1; D might be TRBD1 (6 bases). The V gene lost 5 bases and the J gene lost 12 bases, with 22 bases spanning the gap. The CDR3 totals 14 residues. The CDR3 loop reads CASSPTGGGANSFF. DNA for the CDR3: TGTGCCAGCAGTCCGACGGGGGGGGGCGCGAATTCTTTCTTT.

This clonotype came up a few times. The CDR3 loop is CASSPGGSDTQYF. The CDR3 DNA follows: TGTGCCAGCTCACCAGGGGGTTCCGATACGCAGTATTTT. The V call is TRBV18, the J call TRBJ2-3; D may correspond to TRBD1 or TRBD2 (5 bases each). Germline V CDR1 and CDR2: KGHSH, LQKENI. V lost 2 bases to trimming and J lost 6 bases, with 9 bases between them. CDR3 length equals 13 residues.

The V and J genes are TRBV12-3 or TRBV12-4 and TRBJ2-2; D is unclear. The CDR3 is 16 residues long. Trimming left V 7 bases short and J 2 bases short, with 17 bases between. For the CDR3, the DNA is TGTGCCAGCACCCTTTCGGGCAGGATAAACACCGGGGAGCTGTTTTTT. As protein: CASTLSGRINTGELFF.

This clonotype was picked up a small number of times. The genes are TRBV5-1 and TRBJ1-5; weak D call: TRBD1 (6 bases). The CDR3 has 17 amino acids. Germline V lookup: CDR1 SGHRS, CDR2 YFSETQ. V was clipped by 0 bases and J by 2 bases, with 15 bases between them. The CDR3 loop is CASSLGPRGGRNQPQHF. CDR3 DNA: TGCGCCAGCAGCTTGGGGCCTAGAGGGGGTCGCAATCAGCCCCAGCATTTT.